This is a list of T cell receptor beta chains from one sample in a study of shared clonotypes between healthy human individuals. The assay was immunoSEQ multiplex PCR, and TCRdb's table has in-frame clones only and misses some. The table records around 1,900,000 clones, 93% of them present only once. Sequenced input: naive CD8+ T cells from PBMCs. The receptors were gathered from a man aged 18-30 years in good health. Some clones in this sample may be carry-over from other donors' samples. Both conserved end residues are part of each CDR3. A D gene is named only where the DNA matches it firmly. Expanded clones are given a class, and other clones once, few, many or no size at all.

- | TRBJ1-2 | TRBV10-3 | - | TGTGCCATCAGGGAGGATGTCTCCTATGGCTACACCTTC | CAIREDVSYGYTF
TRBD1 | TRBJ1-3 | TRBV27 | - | TGTGCCAGCAGTTCAAGGGGACAGGGATATGGAAACACCATATATTTT | CASSSRGQGYGNTIYF
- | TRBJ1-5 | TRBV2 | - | TGTGCTTCGCAGCGGGGGACGGAGATCTATAGCAATCAGCCCCAGCATTTT | CASQRGTEIYSNQPQHF
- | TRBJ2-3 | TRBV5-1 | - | TGCGCCAGCCAACAGGGACCACGTAGGGATACGCAGTATTTT | CASQQGPRRDTQYF
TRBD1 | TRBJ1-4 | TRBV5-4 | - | TGTGCCAGCAGCCCGGCCGGGACAGGGGGAGAAAAACTGTTTTTT | CASSPAGTGGEKLFF
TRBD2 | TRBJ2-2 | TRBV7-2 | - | TGTGCCAGCAGCTTAGCCCCGGGACTAGCGGGAGAAGGGGAGCTGTTTTTT | CASSLAPGLAGEGELFF
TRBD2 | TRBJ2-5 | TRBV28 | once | TGTGCCGGCCTAACCGGGACTAGCGGGAGGAGGCAAGAGACCCAGTACTTC | CAGLTGTSGRRQETQYF
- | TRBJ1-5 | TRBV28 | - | TGTGCCAGCAGCCTTGGGACTAGCAATCAGCCCCAGCATTTT | CASSLGTSNQPQHF
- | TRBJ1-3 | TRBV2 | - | TGTGCCAGCAGTGTAGGGGCTGGAAACACCATATATTTT | CASSVGAGNTIYF
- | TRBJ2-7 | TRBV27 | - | TGTGCCAGCAGTACCCGGGGCCCCTACGAGCAGTACTTC | CASSTRGPYEQYF
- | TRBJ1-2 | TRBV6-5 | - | TGTGCCAGCAGTCCCCGGACAGCCCAAGGAGATGGCTACACCTTC | CASSPRTAQGDGYTF
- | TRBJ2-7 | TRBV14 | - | TGTGCCAGCAGTGAAAAACTGAATTACGAGCAGTACTTC | CASSEKLNYEQYF
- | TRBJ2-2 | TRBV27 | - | TGTGCCAGCAGTTTATGGTGGTCACCCGGGGCCGGGGAGCTGTTTTTT | CASSLWWSPGAGELFF
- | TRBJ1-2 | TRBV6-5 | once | TGTGCCAGCAGTTATAGTCAAGTTGTTCGCTATGGCTACACCTTC | CASSYSQVVRYGYTF
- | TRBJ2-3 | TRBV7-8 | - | TGTGCCAGCAGCCCCACGGGGGACACAGATACGCAGTATTTT | CASSPTGDTDTQYF
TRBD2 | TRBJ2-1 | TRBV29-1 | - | TGCAGCGTTGAAGATCTTCAAGCGGGAGTTGGGGATGAGCAGTTCTTC | CSVEDLQAGVGDEQFF
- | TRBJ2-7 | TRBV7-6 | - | TGTGCCAGCAGCTTAGGCCACTTACAGGGAAACGAGCAGTACTTC | CASSLGHLQGNEQYF
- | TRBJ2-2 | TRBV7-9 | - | TGTGCCACCTCAGGTATCGGCCGGGAGCTGTTTTTT | CATSGIGRELFF
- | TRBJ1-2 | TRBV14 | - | TGTGCCAGCAGCCAAATGAGGGGCGCGGGCTACACCTTC | CASSQMRGAGYTF
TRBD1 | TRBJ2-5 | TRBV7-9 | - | TGTGCCAGCAGTCTCGAAGGTGACAGGGGGCCGGGAGAGACCCAGTACTTC | CASSLEGDRGPGETQYF
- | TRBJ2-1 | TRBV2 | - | TGTGCCAGCAGGCAGGTAGGCGGCAATGAGCAGTTCTTC | CASRQVGGNEQFF
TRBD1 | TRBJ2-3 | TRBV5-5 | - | TGTGCCAGCAGCTCCGGACAGGGGCGAGATACGCAGTATTTT | CASSSGQGRDTQYF
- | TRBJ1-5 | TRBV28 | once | TGTGCCAGCAGTTTAAGGAGGGGGGCCCTAACAAAAAGAGATCAGCCCCAGCATTTT | CASSLRRGALTKRDQPQHF
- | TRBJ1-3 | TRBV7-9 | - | TGTGCCAGCAGCTCCGCGGACAGATTCTCTGGAAACACCATATATTTT | CASSSADRFSGNTIYF
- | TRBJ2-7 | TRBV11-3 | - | TGTGCCAGCAGCCAAGGATACAGGCACCCCTACGAGCAGTACTTC | CASSQGYRHPYEQYF